The T cell receptor (beta chain) described here comes from a study of graft-versus-host responses after intestinal transplantation. About this clone itself: Its antigen is not identified.

Using immunoSEQ multiplex PCR, the repertoire was profiled, and TCRdb retains in-frame clones only, with some absent. The data show roughly 90,000 clones, around nine tenths seen once. Germline CDR1 reads MNHEY; CDR2 reads SMNVEV (reference sequence). V shed 5 bases, J shed 4 bases, and the junction held 5 bases outside the gene matches. This CDR3 has 14 residues. The sample was unstimulated CD8+ T cells sorted from spleen or lymph node cells, taken before intestinal transplant. This clonotype was obtained from a human donor who received an intestinal transplant. The V gene is TRBV27, the J gene TRBJ2-1; 7 bases are shared with TRBD2. CDR3 amino acids: CASSLAATYNEQFF. For the CDR3, the DNA is TGTGCCAGCAGTCTAGCGGCTACATACAATGAGCAGTTCTTC.